These 21 T cell receptor beta chains were all obtained from the same sample, sequenced in a study of CD8+CD57+ T cells in acquired aplastic anemia. Only patients with CD8+CD57+ cell expansion on flow cytometry were chosen for sequencing. Both TCR beta VDJ combination and CDR3 sequence profiling were carried out. Genomic DNA was the template for this profiling. TCRdb re-analysed the reads in MiXCR, keeping a single row per CDR3 protein. This sample carries about 40,000 distinct CDR3 sequences, about 60% of them seen once, and the ten largest clones take about 60%. The sample taken for sequencing was sorted CD4+, CD8+, or CD8+CD57+ T cells (not recorded which) from PBMCs. Receptors were obtained from a human donor with aplastic anemia.

This chain uses TRBV25-1 with TRBJ1-2; D gene unclear. The CDR3 is 13 amino acids. The germline V gene encodes CDR1 MGHDK and CDR2 SYGVNS. Trimming left V 3 bases short and J 7 bases short, with 12 bases between. CDR3 protein: CASSEGGVVGYTF. The DNA of the CDR3 is TGTGCCAGCAGTGAGGGTGGGGTTGTTGGCTACACCTTC.

The chain couples TRBV20-1 to TRBJ2-5, with D unclear. Trimming stripped 0 bases from V and 2 bases from J, with 7 bases between. The CDR3 covers 13 residues. Germline values: CDR1 DFQATT, CDR2 SNEGSKA (reference sequence). The CDR3 bases are TGCAGTGCTAGAGATGTGGCACAAGAGACCCAGTACTTC. This codes for CSARDVAQETQYF.

This clonotype was counted many times. This chain uses TRBV6-4 with TRBJ2-2, with 9 bases identical to TRBD1. The V gene's germline CDR1 is MRHNA and CDR2 SNTAGT. This CDR3 has 14 amino acids. Trimming took 4 bases from V and 3 from J; bases not matched to a gene: 0. The CDR3 is CASSGTGDTGELFF. Written as DNA, the CDR3 is TGTGCCAGCAGTGGGACAGGGGACACCGGGGAGCTGTTTTTT.

The chain couples TRBV20-1 to TRBJ2-7, with a tentative D call TRBD1 (6 bases). Germline CDR1 and CDR2: DFQATT and SNEGSKA (reference sequence). The CDR3 is 12 residues long. Trimming stripped 5 bases from V and 1 base from J, with 9 bases between. In nucleotides, the CDR3 is TGCAGTGCTCAACAGGGATCCTACGAGCAGTACTTC. Its translation is CSAQQGSYEQYF.

The sample holds many counts of this clonotype. J is TRBJ1-1 and V is TRBV5-1; D not resolved. Per the germline V gene, CDR1 is SGHRS and CDR2 is YFSETQ. V dropped 5 bases and J dropped 4 bases, with 9 bases sitting between them. This CDR3 spans 12 amino acids. The CDR3 coding sequence is TGCGCCAGCAGACTGACCGGCACTGAAGCTTTCTTT. The encoded protein is CASRLTGTEAFF.

This clonotype appeared once. This sequence joins TRBV7-2 and TRBJ2-5; 12 bases map to TRBD2. Germline lookup yields CDR1 SGHTA and CDR2 FQGNSA. V gave up 4 bases and J gave up 6 bases; unmatched junction bases: 3. The CDR3 length is 14 residues. The CDR3 DNA reads as TGTGCCAGCAGCTCCGGACTAGCGGGGAAGACCCAGTACTTC. Its translation: CASSSGLAGKTQYF.

V usage is TRBV10-3 and J usage is TRBJ1-5, with 8 nucleotides matching TRBD1. This CDR3 region has 13 residues. Trimming took 10 bases from V and 3 from J; bases not matched to a gene: 5. CDR1 and CDR2 from the germline V gene are ENHRY and SYGVKD. The chain's CDR3 is CATRGQDNQPQHF. CDR3 bases: TGTGCCACCAGGGGACAGGACAATCAGCCCCAGCATTTT.

The V call is TRBV24-1, the J call TRBJ1-1; D may be TRBD1 (5 bases). This CDR3 has 13 amino acids. V lost 1 base and J 5 bases, leaving 7 bases between the germline ends. Germline lookup yields CDR1 KGHDR and CDR2 SFDVKD. CDR3 nucleotides: TGTGCCACCAGTGATTTAGCAGGGACTGAAGCTTTCTTT. Protein product: CATSDLAGTEAFF.

In this sample, this clonotype turned up a few times. The rearrangement uses TRBV20-1 and TRBJ1-1; 8 nucleotides agree with TRBD1. Germline-derived CDR1 and CDR2 are DFQATT and SNEGSKA (reference sequence). The CDR3 runs to 13 residues. The junction had 6 bases not matched to a gene; V was cut back by 3 bases and J by 6 bases. CDR3 sequence reads: CSASRGRAAEAFF. The CDR3 nucleotides read TGCAGTGCTAGCAGGGGGCGCGCGGCTGAAGCTTTCTTT.

The chain has TRBV2 and TRBJ1-2; 7 nucleotides align to TRBD1. Germline CDR1 SNHLY, CDR2 FYNNEI. Trimming cost V 1 base and J 8 bases; bases outside gene matches: 4. This CDR3 has 13 residues. The CDR3 DNA sequence: TGTGCCAGCAGTGAAGGGGACAGTCACGGCTACACCTTC. It translates to CASSEGDSHGYTF.

There are many counts of this clonotype. The rearrangement uses TRBV9 and TRBJ2-2, with a weak D call TRBD2 (7 bases). The V and J ends lost 0 bases and 0 bases respectively, with 18 bases between them. This CDR3 has 19 amino acids. CDR1 and CDR2 (germline): SGDLS, YYNGEE. This chain's CDR3 is CASSVEGGQGPSNTGELFF. The CDR3 region has the DNA TGTGCCAGCAGCGTAGAGGGGGGGCAGGGGCCCTCGAACACCGGGGAGCTGTTTTTT. The full variable domain, in which reference TRBV9 and TRBJ2-2 provide the parts outside the CDR3, is DSGVTQTPKHLITATGQRVTLRCSPRSGDLSVYWYQQSLDQGLQFLIQYYNGEERAKGNILERFSAQQFPDLHSELNLSSLELGDSALYFCASSVEGGQGPSNTGELFFGEGSRLTVL.

The chain is built from TRBV19 and TRBJ2-7; the match to TRBD2 covers 8 bases. Germline loops: CDR1 LNHDA, CDR2 SQIVND (reference sequence). The CDR3 extends over 15 amino acids. V gave up 5 bases and J gave up 2 bases; unmatched junction bases: 8. The CDR3 region is CASSPRGGATYEQYF. The CDR3 region has the DNA TGTGCCAGTAGTCCCCGGGGGGGTGCTACCTACGAGCAGTACTTC.

By share, this clonotype counts as medium-sized. The rearrangement uses TRBV10-3 and TRBJ1-2; D remains unclear. The germline gives CDR1 ENHRY, CDR2 SYGVKD. This CDR3 contains 14 residues. The V end lost 2 bases, the J end lost 5 bases, and 12 bases lay between the germline ends. In nucleotides, the CDR3 is TGTGCCATCAGTGAGAATGTCAGAGAATATGGCTACACCTTC. It yields the protein CAISENVREYGYTF.

V and J are TRBV2 and TRBJ1-2; 8 nucleotides align to TRBD1. V shed 10 bases and J 4 bases; nucleotides not matched to a gene: 14. The CDR3 is 15 amino acids. Germline V gene sequence: CDR1 SNHLY, CDR2 FYNNEI. The DNA of the CDR3 is TGTGCCACGACCTCAGGGGGCTCAATCCCCTATGGCTACACCTTC. Residues: CATTSGGSIPYGYTF.

The chain combines TRBV10-2 with TRBJ1-1; maybe TRBD1 (5 bases). Trimming left V 2 bases short and J 5 bases short, with 9 bases between. CDR3 length: 13 amino acids. The V gene's germline CDR1 is WSHSY and CDR2 SAAADI. This CDR3 is CASSERGVTEAFF. The CDR3 region has the DNA TGCGCCAGCAGTGAGAGGGGTGTAACTGAAGCTTTCTTT.

The V call is TRBV6-5, the J call TRBJ1-1, with D possibly matching TRBD1 (5 bases). V was pared by 0 bases and J by 0 bases, with 14 bases between. The CDR3 runs to 17 residues. Germline V gene data show CDR1 as MNHEY and CDR2 as SVGAGI. The CDR3 sequence: CASSYSNRLTMNTEAFF. As DNA, the CDR3 is TGTGCCAGCAGTTACTCTAACAGGCTAACTATGAACACTGAAGCTTTCTTT.

The V gene is TRBV7-3, the J gene TRBJ2-5; D call uncertain. Germline CDR1 and CDR2: SGHTA and FQGTGA. This CDR3 spans 13 amino acids. Deletions cut 0 bases from V and 4 bases from J, with 6 bases between. DNA for the CDR3: TGTGCCAGCAGCTTAACGGTGACAGAGACCCAGTACTTC. Its protein is CASSLTVTETQYF. Full variable domain (missing parts from reference TRBV7-3 and TRBJ2-5): GAGVSQTPSNKVTEKGKYVELRCDPISGHTALYWYRQSLGQGPEFLIYFQGTGAADDSGLPNDRFFAVRPEGSVSTLKIQRTERGDSAVYLCASSLTVTETQYFGPGTRLLVL.

This clonotype was picked up a small number of times. J is TRBJ2-3 and V is TRBV15; no firm D call. The CDR3 has 11 amino acids. Germline loops: CDR1 LNHNV, CDR2 YYDKDF (reference sequence). V lost 10 bases and J lost 5, with 10 bases in between. CDR3 in amino acids: CASMGLDTQYF. CDR3 nucleotides: TGTGCCAGCATGGGTTTAGATACGCAGTATTTT.

This clonotype appeared a single time. A read error may be the cause here, since a much bigger clone is one base away. The CDR3 loop is CAAMDGDYFMGYTF. CDR3 DNA: TGTGCCGCTATGGACGGGGACTACTTTATGGGCTACACCTTC. This rearrangement joins TRBV10-3 to TRBJ1-2; a possible D gene is TRBD1 (5 bases). CDR3 size: 14 residues. Germline CDR1 ENHRY, CDR2 SYGVKD. The ends were cut back, 11 bases at V and 8 bases at J, with 24 bases in the middle.

The V gene is TRBV15, the J gene TRBJ2-4; the match to TRBD2 covers 8 bases. In germline, CDR1 is LNHNV, CDR2 YYDKDF (reference sequence). The CDR3 covers 14 residues. The J segment lost 9 bases and the V segment lost 1 base, leaving 5 bases of the junction unmatched. DNA of the CDR3: TGTGCCACCAGCAGAGTAGCGGGGAACGGCATTCAGTACTTC. The encoded protein is CATSRVAGNGIQYF.

The CDR3 nucleotides read TGTGCCAGCAGCCCAGGAGGGGCACGGAATCAGCCCCAGCATTTT. Encoded protein: CASSPGGARNQPQHF. The chain has TRBV9 and TRBJ1-5, with D possibly matching TRBD1 (5 bases). CDR1 and CDR2 (germline): SGDLS, YYNGEE. The CDR3 sequence is 15 residues long. Trimming shortened V by 4 bases and J by 4 bases, and 15 bases separated the two germline ends.